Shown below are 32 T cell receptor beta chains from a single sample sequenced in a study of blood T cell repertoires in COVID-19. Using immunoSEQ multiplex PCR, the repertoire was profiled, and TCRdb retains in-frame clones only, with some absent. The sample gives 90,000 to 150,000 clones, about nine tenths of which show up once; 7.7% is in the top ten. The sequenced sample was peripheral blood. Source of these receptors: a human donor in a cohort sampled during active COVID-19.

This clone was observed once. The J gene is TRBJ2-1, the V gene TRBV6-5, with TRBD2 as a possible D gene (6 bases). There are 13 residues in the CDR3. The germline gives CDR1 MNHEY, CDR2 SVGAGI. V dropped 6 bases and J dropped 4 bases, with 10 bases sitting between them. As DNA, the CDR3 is TGTGCCAGCAGCCGGGACTTTTACAATGAGCAGTTCTTC. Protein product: CASSRDFYNEQFF.

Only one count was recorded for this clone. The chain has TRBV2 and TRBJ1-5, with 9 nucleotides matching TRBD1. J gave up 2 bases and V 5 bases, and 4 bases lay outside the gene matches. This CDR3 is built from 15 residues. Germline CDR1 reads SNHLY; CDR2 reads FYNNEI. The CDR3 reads CASSSTGGGNQPQHF. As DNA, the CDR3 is TGTGCCAGCAGTTCGACAGGGGGTGGCAATCAGCCCCAGCATTTT.

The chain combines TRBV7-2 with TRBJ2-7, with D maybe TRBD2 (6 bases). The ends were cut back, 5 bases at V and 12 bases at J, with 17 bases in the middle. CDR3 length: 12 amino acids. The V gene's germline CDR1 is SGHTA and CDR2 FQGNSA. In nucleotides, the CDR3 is TGTGCCAGCAGCCTCGGAGGGCAGCCCGGGTACTTC. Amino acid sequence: CASSLGGQPGYF.

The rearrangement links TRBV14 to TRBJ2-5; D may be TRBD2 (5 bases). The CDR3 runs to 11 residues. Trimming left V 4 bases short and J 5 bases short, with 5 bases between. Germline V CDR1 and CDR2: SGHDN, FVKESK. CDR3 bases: TGTGCCAGCAGCCCGGGGGAGACCCAGTACTTC. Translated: CASSPGETQYF.

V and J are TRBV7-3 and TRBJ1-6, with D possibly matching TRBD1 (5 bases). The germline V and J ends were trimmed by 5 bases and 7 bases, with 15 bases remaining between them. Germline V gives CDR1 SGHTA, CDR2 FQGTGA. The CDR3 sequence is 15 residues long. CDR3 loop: CASSLWGGNNSPLHF. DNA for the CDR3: TGTGCCAGCAGCCTCTGGGGGGGGAACAATTCACCCCTCCACTTT.

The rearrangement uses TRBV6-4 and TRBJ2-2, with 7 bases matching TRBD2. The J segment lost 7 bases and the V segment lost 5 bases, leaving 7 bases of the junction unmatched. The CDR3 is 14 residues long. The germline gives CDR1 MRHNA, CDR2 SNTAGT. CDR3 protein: CASSSGNQVGELFF. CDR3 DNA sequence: TGTGCCAGCAGTAGCGGGAATCAGGTCGGGGAGCTGTTTTTT.

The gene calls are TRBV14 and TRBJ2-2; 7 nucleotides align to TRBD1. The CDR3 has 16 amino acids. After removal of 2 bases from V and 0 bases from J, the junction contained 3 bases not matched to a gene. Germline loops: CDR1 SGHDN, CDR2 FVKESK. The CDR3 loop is CASSQHRGTNTGELFF. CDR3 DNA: TGTGCCAGCAGCCAACACAGGGGAACGAACACCGGGGAGCTGTTTTTT.

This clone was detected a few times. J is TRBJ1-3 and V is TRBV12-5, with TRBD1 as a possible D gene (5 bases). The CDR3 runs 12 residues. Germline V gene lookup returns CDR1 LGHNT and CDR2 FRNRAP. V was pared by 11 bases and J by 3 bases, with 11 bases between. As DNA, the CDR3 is TGTGCTGGGGGTTCGGGTGGAAACACCATATATTTT. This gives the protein CAGGSGGNTIYF.

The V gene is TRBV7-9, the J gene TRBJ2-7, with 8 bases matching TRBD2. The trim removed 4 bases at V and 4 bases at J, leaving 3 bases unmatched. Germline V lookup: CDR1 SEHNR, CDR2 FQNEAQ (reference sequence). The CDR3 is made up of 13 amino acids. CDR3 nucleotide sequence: TGTGCCAGCAGCTCCGGGAGGGCGTACGAGCAGTACTTC. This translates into CASSSGRAYEQYF.

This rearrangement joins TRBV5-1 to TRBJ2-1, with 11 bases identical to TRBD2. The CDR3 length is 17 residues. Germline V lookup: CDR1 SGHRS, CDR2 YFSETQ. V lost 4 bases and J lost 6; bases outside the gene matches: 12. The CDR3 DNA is TGCGCCAGCAGCCCCCCTTTAGCGGGAGGGCCGGGCAATGAGCAGTTCTTC. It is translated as CASSPPLAGGPGNEQFF.

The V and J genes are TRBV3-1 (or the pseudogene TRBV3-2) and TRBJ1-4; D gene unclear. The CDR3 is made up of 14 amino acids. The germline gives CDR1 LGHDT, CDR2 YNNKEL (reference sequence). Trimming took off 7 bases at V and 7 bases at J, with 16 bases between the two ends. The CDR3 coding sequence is TGTGCCAGCACGGGAAGTCCATTCAGTGAAAAACTGTTTTTT. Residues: CASTGSPFSEKLFF.

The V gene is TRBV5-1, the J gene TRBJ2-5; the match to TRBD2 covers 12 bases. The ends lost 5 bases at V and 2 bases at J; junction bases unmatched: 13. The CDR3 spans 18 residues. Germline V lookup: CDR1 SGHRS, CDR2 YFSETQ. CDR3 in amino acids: CASRWGTSGRHDQETQYF. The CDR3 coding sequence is TGCGCCAGCAGGTGGGGGACTAGCGGGCGACACGATCAAGAGACCCAGTACTTC.

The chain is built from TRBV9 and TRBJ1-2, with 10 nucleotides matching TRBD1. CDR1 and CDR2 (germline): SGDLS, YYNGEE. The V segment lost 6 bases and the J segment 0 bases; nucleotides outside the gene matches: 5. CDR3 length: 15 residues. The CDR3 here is CASTLGTGANYGYTF. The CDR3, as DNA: TGTGCCAGCACCCTAGGGACAGGGGCTAACTATGGCTACACCTTC.

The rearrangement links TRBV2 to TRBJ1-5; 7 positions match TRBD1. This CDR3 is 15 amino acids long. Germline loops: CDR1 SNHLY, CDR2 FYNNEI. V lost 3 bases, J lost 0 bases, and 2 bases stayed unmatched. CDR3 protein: CASSEGQNSNQPQHF. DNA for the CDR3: TGTGCCAGCAGTGAGGGACAGAATAGCAATCAGCCCCAGCATTTT. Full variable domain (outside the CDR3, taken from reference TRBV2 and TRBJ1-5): EPEVTQTPSHQVTQMGQEVILRCVPISNHLYFYWYRQILGQKVEFLVSFYNNEISEKSEIFDDQFSVERPDGSNFTLKIRSTKLEDSAMYFCASSEGQNSNQPQHFGDGTRLSIL.

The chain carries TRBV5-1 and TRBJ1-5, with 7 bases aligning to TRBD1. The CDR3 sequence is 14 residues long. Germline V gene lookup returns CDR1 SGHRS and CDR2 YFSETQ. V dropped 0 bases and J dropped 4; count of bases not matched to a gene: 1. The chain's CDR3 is CASSLVTGNQPQHF. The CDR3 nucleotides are TGCGCCAGCAGCTTGGTGACAGGGAATCAGCCCCAGCATTTT.

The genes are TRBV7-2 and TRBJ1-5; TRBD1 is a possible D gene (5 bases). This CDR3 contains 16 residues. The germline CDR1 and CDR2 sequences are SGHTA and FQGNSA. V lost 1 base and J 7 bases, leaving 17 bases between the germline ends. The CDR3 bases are TGTGCCAGCAGCTTAGGATTTGGGGGGTTGGGGCAGCCCCAGCATTTT. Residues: CASSLGFGGLGQPQHF.

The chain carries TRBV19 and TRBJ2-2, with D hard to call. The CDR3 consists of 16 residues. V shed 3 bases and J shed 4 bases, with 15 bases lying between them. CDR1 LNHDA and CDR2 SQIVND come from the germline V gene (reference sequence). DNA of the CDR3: TGTGCCAGTAGTATTGCCCTAGGCTTGGCCACCGGGGAGCTGTTTTTT. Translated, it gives CASSIALGLATGELFF.

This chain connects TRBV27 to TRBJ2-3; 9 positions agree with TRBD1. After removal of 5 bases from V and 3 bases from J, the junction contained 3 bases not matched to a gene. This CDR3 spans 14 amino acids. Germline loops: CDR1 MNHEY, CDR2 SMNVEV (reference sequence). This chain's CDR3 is CASSTGGGTDTQYF. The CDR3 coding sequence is TGTGCCAGCAGTACAGGGGGCGGGACAGATACGCAGTATTTT.

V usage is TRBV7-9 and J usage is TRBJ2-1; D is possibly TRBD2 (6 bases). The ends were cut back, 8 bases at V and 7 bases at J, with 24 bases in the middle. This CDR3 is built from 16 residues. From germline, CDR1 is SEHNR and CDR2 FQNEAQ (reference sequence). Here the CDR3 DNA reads TGTGCCAGCTTTGAGGGAGACGGGAGCTCGGGAAATGAGCAGTTCTTC. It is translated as CASFEGDGSSGNEQFF.

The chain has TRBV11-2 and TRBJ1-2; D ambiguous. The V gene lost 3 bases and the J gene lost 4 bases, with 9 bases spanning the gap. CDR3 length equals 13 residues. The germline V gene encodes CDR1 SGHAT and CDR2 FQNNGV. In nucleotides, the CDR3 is TGTGCCAGCAGCTTTGAACGGAGCTATGGCTACACCTTC. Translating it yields CASSFERSYGYTF.

The CDR3 DNA follows: TGCGCCAGCAGTCCCGGACAGGGACCTTATGGCTACACCTTC. Translated: CASSPGQGPYGYTF. The rearrangement joins TRBV5-1 to TRBJ1-2, with 8 bases aligning to TRBD1. CDR1 and CDR2 from the germline V gene are SGHRS and YFSETQ. J lost 5 bases, V lost 5 bases, and 8 bases had no gene match. There are 14 residues in the CDR3.

The CDR3: CASSLVVGSTNEQFF. CDR3 DNA: TGTGCCAGCAGTCTAGTGGTTGGCTCAACAAATGAGCAGTTCTTC. The J gene is TRBJ2-1, the V gene TRBV27; D is ambiguous. The V gene lost 5 bases and the J gene lost 7 bases, with 18 bases spanning the gap. Germline values: CDR1 MNHEY, CDR2 SMNVEV (reference sequence). The length of the CDR3 is 15 residues.

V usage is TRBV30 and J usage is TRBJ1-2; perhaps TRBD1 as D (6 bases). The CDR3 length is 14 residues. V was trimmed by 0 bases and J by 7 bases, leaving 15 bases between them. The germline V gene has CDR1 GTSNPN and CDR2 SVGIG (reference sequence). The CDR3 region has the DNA TGTGCCTGGAGTGTTCCGGACAGACTTCGTGGCTACACCTTC. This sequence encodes CAWSVPDRLRGYTF.

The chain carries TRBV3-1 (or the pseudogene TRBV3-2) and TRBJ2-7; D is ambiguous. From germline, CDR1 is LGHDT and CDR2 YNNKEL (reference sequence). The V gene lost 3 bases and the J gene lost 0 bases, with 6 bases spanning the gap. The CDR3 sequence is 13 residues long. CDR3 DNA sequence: TGTGCCAGCAGCCAGCGACACTCCTACGAGCAGTACTTC. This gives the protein CASSQRHSYEQYF.

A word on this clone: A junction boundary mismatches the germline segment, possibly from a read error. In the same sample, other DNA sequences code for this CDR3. The CDR3 protein is CASSEGVLPGELFF. DNA for the CDR3: TGTGCCAGCAGTGAAGGAGTCTTGCCCGGGGAGCTGTTTTTC. The V gene is TRBV2, the J gene TRBJ2-2; D is perhaps TRBD2 (5 bases). The CDR3 is 14 amino acids. Per the germline V gene, CDR1 is SNHLY and CDR2 is FYNNEI.

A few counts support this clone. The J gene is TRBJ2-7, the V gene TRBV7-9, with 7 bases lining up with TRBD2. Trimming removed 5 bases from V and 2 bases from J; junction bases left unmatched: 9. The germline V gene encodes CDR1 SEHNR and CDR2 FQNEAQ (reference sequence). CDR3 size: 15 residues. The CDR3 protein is CASSLSGSGAYEQYF. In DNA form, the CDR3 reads TGTGCCAGCAGCCTAAGTGGGAGCGGGGCCTACGAGCAGTACTTC.

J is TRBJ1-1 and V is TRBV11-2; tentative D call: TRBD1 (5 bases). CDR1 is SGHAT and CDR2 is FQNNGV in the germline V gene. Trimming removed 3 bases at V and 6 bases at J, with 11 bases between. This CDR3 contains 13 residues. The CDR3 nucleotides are TGTGCCAGCAGCTTTGGGGCGAGCGCTGAAGCTTTCTTT. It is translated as CASSFGASAEAFF.

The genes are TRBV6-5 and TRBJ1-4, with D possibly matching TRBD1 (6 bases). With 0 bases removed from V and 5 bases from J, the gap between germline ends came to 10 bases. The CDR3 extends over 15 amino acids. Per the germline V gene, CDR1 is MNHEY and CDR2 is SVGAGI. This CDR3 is CASSYSNRDNEKLFF. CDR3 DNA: TGTGCCAGCAGTTACTCGAACAGGGACAATGAAAAACTGTTTTTT.

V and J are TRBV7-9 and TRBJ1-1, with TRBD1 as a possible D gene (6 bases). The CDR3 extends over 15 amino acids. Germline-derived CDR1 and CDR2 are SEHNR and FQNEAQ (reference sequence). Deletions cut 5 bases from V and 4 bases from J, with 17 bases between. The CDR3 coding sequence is TGTGCCAGCAGCGTAGTGGCGAGGGGGTCCACTGAAGCTTTCTTT. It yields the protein CASSVVARGSTEAFF.

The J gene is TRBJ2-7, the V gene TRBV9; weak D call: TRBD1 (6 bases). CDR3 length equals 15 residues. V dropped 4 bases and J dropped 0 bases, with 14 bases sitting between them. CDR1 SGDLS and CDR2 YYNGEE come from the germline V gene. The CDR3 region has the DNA TGTGCCAGCAGCCCTCAATGGGACACCTCCTACGAGCAGTACTTC. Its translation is CASSPQWDTSYEQYF.

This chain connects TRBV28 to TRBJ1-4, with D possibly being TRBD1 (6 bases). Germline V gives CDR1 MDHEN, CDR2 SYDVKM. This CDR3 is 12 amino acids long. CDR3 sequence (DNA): TGTGCAATAAGGACAGTAAATGAAAAACTGTTTTTT. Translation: CAIRTVNEKLFF.

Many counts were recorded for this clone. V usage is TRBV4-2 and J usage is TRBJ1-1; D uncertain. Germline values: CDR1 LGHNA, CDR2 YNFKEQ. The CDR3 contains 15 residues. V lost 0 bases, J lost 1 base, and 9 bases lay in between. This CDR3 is CASSQDRWANTEAFF. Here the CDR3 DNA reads TGTGCCAGCAGCCAAGACCGTTGGGCGAACACTGAAGCTTTCTTT.